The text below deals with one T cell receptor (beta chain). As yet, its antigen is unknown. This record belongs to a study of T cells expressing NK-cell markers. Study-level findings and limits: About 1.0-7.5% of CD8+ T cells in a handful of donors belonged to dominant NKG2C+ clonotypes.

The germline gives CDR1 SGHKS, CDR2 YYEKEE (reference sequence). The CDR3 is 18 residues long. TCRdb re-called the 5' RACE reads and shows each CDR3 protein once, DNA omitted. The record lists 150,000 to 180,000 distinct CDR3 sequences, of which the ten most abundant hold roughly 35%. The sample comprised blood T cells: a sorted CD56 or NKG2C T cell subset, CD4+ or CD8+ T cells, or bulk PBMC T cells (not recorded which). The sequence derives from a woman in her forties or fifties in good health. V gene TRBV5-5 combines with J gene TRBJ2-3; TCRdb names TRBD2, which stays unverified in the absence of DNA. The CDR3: CASGQTSGRARSTDTQYF.